The clone carrying this T cell receptor beta chain was counted only a few times. Its specificity is unknown. Researchers amplified the TCR beta CDR3 regions from RNA transcripts. Carried out on the TCR CDR3, a first-round RT-PCR used the HTBI primer set. TCRdb called the multiplex PCR reads again in MiXCR, with one record for every CDR3 protein. The sample records 560,000 or so distinct CDR3 sequences, just under 20% being singletons. Lactation, pregnancy, other autoimmune disease or uncontrolled infection excluded patients. Looked up from germline, CDR1 is SEHNR and CDR2 is FQNEAQ (reference sequence). Trimming took 4 bases from V and 5 from J, leaving 17 bases between them. The length of the CDR3 is 15 residues. The sample comes from a study of T cells in Graves' hyperthyroidism and ophthalmopathy. Findings and limits, study-wide: Progression to ophthalmopathy was predicted a median of approximately 6.4 months early.

This clonotype originated in a man aged 35-49 years with Graves' ophthalmopathy. Input material: blood. V is TRBV7-9 and J is TRBJ1-2, with no clear D. The CDR3 DNA follows: TGTGCCAGCAGCTCAACGGGGAGGTGGGAATATGGCTACACCTTC. Protein: CASSSTGRWEYGYTF.